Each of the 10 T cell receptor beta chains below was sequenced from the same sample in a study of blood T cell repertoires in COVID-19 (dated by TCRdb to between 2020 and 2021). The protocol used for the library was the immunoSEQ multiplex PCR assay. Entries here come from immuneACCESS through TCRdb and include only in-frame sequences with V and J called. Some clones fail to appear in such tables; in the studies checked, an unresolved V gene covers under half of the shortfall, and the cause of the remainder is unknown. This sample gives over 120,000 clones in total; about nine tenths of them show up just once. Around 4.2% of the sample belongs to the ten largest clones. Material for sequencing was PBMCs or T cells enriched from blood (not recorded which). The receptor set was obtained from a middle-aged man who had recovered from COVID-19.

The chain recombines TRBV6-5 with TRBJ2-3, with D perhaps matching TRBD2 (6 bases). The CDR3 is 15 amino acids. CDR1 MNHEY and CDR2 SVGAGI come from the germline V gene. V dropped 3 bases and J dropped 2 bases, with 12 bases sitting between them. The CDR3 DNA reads TGTGCCAGCAGTTATCAGGGACTTCCCACAGATACGCAGTATTTT. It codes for CASSYQGLPTDTQYF.

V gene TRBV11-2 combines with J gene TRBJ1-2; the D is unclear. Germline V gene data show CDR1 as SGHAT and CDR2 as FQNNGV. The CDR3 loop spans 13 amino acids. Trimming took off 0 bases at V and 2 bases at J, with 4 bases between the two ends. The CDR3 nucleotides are TGTGCCAGCAGCTTAGAGCAGAACTATGGCTACACCTTC. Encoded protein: CASSLEQNYGYTF.

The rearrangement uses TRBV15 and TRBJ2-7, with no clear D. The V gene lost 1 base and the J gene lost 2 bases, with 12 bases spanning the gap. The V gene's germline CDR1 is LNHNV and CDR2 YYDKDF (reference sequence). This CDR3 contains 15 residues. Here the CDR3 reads CATSRAEVPPYEQYF. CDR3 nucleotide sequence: TGTGCCACCAGCAGAGCTGAGGTGCCCCCCTACGAGCAGTACTTC.

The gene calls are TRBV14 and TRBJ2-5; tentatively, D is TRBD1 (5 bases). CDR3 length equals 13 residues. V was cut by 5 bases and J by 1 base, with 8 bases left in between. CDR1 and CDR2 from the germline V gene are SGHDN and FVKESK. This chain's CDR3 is CASSGHFQETQYF. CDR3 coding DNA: TGTGCCAGCAGCGGACACTTCCAAGAGACCCAGTACTTC.

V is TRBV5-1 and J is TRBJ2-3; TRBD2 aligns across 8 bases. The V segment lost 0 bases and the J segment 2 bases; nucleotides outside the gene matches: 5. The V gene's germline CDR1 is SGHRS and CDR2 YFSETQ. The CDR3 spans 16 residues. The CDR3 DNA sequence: TGCGCCAGCAGCTTGGGGCGGGGGGCGAACACAGATACGCAGTATTTT. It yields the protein CASSLGRGANTDTQYF. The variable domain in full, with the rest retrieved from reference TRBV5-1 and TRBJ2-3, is KAGVTQTPRYLIKTRGQQVTLSCSPISGHRSVSWYQQTPGQGLQFLFEYFSETQRNKGNFPGRFSGRQFSNSRSEMNVSTLELGDSALYLCASSLGRGANTDTQYFGPGTRLTVL.

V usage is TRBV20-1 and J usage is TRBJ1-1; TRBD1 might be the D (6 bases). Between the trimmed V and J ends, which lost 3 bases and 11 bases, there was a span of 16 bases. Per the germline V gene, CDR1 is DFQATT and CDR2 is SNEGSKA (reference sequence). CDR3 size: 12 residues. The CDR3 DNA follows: TGCAGTGCTAGTTCCAGGGGTGGTTCGGCTTTCTTT. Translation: CSASSRGGSAFF.

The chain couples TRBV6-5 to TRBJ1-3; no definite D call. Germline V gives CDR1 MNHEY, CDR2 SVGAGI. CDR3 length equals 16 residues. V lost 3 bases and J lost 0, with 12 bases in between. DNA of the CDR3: TGTGCCAGCAGTTATCAGGCGGGAACCTCTGGAAACACCATATATTTT. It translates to CASSYQAGTSGNTIYF.

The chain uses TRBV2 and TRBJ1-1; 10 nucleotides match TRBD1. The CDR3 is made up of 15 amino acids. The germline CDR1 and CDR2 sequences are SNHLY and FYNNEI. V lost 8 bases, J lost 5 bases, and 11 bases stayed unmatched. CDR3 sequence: CASSTIGQGGTEAFF. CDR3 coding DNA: TGTGCCAGCTCTACAATCGGACAGGGGGGAACTGAAGCTTTCTTT.

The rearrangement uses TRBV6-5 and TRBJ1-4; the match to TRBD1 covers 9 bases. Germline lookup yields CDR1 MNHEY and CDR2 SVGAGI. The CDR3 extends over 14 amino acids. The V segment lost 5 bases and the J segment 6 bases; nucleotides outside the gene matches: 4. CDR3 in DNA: TGTGCCAGCAGTCCGAGGACAGGGGATGAAAAACTGTTTTTT. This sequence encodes CASSPRTGDEKLFF.

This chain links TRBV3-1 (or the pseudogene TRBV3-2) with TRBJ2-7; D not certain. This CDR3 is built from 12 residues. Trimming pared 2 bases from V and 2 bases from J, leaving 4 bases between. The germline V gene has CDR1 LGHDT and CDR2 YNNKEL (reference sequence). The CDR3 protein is CASSQLTYEQYF. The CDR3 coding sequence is TGTGCCAGCAGCCAATTAACCTACGAGCAGTACTTC.